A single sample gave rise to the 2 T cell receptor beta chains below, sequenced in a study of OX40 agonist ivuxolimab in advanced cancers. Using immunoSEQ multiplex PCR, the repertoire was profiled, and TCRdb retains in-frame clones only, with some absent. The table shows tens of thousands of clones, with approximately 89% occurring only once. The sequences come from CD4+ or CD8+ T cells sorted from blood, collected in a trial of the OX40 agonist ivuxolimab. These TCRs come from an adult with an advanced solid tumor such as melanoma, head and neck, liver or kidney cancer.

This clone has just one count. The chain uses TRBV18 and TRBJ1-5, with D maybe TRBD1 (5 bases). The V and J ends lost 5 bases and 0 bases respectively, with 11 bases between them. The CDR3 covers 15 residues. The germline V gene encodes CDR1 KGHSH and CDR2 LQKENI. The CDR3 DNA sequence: TGTGCCAGCTCAACCGGGACGTATAGCAATCAGCCCCAGCATTTT. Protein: CASSTGTYSNQPQHF.

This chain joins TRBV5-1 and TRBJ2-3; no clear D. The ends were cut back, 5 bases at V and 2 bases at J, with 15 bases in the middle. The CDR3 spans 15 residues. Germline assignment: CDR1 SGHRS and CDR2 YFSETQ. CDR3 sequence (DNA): TGCGCCAGCAGAGCAACGGTGGCCTTCACAGATACGCAGTATTTT. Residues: CASRATVAFTDTQYF.